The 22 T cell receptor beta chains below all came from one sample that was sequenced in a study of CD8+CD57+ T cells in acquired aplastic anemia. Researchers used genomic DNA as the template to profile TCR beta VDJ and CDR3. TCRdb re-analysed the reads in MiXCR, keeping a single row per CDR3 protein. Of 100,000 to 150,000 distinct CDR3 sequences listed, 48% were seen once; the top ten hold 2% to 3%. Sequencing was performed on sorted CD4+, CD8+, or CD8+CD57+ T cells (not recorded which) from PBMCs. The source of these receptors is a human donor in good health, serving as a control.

CDR3 bases: TGTGCCAGTAGTGTAAGCCTTAACACTGAAGCTTTCTTT. Its translation: CASSVSLNTEAFF. The chain links TRBV19 to TRBJ1-1; no firm D call. V lost 5 bases and J 2 bases, leaving 9 bases between the germline ends. CDR3 length: 13 residues. CDR1 is LNHDA, CDR2 SQIVND, per germline (reference sequence).

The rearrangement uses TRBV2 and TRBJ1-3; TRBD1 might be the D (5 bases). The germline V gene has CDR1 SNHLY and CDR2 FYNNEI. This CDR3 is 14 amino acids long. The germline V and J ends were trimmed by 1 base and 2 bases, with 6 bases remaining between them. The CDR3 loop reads CASSEGRAGNTIYF. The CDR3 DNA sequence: TGTGCCAGCAGTGAAGGCAGGGCTGGAAACACCATATATTTT. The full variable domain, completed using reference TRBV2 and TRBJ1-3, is EPEVTQTPSHQVTQMGQEVILRCVPISNHLYFYWYRQILGQKVEFLVSFYNNEISEKSEIFDDQFSVERPDGSNFTLKIRSTKLEDSAMYFCASSEGRAGNTIYFGEGSWLTVV.

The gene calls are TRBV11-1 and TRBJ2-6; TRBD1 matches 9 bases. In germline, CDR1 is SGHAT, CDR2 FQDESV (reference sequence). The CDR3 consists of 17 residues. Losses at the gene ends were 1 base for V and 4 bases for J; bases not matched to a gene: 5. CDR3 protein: CASSLGQGVSGANVLTF. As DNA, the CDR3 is TGTGCCAGCAGCTTAGGACAGGGGGTATCCGGGGCCAACGTCCTGACTTTC. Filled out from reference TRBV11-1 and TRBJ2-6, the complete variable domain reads EAEVAQSPRYKITEKSQAVAFWCDPISGHATLYWYRQILGQGPELLVQFQDESVVDDSQLPKDRFSAERLKGVDSTLKIQPAELGDSAMYLCASSLGQGVSGANVLTFGAGSRLTVL.

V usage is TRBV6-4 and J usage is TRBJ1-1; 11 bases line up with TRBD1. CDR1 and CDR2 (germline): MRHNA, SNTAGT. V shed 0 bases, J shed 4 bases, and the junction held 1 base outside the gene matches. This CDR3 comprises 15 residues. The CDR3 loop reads CASSDSGTGGTEAFF. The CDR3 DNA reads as TGTGCCAGCAGTGACTCAGGGACAGGGGGCACTGAAGCTTTCTTT.

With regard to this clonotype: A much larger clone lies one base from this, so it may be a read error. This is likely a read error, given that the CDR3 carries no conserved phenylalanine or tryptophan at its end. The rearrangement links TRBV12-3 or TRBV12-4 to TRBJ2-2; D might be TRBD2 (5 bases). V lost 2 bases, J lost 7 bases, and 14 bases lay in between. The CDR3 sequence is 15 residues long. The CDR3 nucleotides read TGTGCCAGCAGTTTAAGGACTTATAGAAGCGGGGAGCTGTTTCTT. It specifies CASSLRTYRSGELFL.

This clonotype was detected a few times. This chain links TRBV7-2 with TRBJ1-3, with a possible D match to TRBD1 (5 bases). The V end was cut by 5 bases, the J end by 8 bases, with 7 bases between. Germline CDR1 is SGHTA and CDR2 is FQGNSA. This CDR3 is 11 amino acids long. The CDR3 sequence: CASSPRDTIYF. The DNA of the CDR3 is TGTGCCAGCAGCCCCAGGGACACCATATATTTT.

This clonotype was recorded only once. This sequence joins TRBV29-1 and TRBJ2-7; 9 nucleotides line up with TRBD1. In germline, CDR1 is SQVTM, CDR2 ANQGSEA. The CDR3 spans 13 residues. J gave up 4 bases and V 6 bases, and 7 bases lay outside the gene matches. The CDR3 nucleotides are TGCAGCGTCGGAGACAGGGGGGTATACGAGCAGTACTTC. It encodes CSVGDRGVYEQYF.

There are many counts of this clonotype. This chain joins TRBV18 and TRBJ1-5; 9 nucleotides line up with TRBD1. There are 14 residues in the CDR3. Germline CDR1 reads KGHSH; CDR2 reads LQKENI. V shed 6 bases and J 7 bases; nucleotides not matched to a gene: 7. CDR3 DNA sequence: TGTGCCAGCTCGCAAGGACAGGGGATCCAGCCCCAGCATTTT. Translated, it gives CASSQGQGIQPQHF. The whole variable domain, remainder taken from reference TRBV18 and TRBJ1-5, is NAGVMQNPRHLVRRRGQEARLRCSPMKGHSHVYWYRQLPEEGLKFMVYLQKENIIDESGMPKERFSAEFPKEGPSILRIQQVVRGDSAAYFCASSQGQGIQPQHFGDGTRLSIL.

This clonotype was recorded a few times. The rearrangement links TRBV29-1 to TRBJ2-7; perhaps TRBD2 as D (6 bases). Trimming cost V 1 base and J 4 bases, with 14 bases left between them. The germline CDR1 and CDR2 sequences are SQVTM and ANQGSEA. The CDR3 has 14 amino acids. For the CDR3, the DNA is TGCAGCGTTGAAGCGGGGGATACGGAGTACGAGCAGTACTTC. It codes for CSVEAGDTEYEQYF.

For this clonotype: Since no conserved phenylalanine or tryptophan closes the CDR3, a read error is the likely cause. The CDR3 here is CASSSTGGGNSPLHS. The CDR3 DNA is TGTGCCAGCAGCTCAACAGGGGGAGGGAATTCACCCCTCCACTCT. The rearrangement joins TRBV5-4 to TRBJ1-6, with TRBD1 identical over 8 bases. Germline trimming cut 3 bases from V and 7 bases from J; bases unmatched to any gene: 6. Germline CDR1 and CDR2: SGHNT and YYREEE (reference sequence). There are 15 residues in the CDR3.

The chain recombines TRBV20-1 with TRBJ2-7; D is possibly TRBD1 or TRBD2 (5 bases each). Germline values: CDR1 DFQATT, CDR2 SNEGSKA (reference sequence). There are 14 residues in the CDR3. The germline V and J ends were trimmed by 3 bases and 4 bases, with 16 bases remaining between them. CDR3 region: CSASSRDQKYEQYF. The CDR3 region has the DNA TGCAGTGCTAGCTCCCGGGACCAAAAATACGAGCAGTACTTC.

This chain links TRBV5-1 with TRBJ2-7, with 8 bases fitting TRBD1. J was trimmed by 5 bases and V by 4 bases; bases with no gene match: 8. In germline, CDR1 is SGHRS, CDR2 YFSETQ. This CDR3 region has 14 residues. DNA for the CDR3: TGCGCCAGCAGCCTTGGACAGGGTACTAACGAGCAGTACTTC. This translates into CASSLGQGTNEQYF.

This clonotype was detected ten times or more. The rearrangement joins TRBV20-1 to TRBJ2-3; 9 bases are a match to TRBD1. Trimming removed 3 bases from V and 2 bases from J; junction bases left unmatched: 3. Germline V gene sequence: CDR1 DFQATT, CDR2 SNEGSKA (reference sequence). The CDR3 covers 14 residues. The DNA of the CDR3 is TGCAGTGCTAGGGGACAGGGCAACACAGATACGCAGTATTTT. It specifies CSARGQGNTDTQYF.

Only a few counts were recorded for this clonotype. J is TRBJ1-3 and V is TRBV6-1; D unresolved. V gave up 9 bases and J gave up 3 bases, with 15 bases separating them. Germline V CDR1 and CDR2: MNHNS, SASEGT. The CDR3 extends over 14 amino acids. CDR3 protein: CASTRTRRGNTIYF. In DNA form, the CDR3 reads TGTGCCAGTACCAGGACGAGACGTGGAAACACCATATATTTT.

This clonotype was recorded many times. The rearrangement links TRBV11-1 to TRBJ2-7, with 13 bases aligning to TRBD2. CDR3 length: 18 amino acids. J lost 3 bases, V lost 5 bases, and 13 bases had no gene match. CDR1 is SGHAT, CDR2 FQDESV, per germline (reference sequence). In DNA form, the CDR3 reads TGTGCCAGCAGCCCGAGACTAGCGGGGGGTTCCGACCTCTACGAGCAGTACTTC. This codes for CASSPRLAGGSDLYEQYF. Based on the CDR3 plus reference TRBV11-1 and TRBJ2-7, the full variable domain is EAEVAQSPRYKITEKSQAVAFWCDPISGHATLYWYRQILGQGPELLVQFQDESVVDDSQLPKDRFSAERLKGVDSTLKIQPAELGDSAMYLCASSPRLAGGSDLYEQYFGPGTRLTVT.

The DNA of the CDR3 is TGTGCCAGCAGCAGGACAGTCCACTATGGCTACACCTTC. This codes for CASSRTVHYGYTF. The J gene is TRBJ1-2, the V gene TRBV25-1, with D perhaps TRBD1 (6 bases). The germline V gene encodes CDR1 MGHDK and CDR2 SYGVNS. The CDR3 is 13 amino acids. The V and J ends lost 6 bases and 3 bases respectively, with 11 bases between them.

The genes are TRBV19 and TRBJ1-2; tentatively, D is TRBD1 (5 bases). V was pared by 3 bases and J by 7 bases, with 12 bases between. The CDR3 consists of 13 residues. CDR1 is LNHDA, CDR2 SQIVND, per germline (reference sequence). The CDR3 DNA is TGTGCCAGTAGTATCCCAGGGTCTGGTGGCTACACCTTC. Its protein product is CASSIPGSGGYTF.

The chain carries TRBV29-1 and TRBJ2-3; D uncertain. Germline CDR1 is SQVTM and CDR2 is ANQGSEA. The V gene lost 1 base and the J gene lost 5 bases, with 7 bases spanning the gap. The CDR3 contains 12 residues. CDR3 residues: CSVEGAGDTQYF. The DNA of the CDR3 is TGCAGCGTTGAAGGGGCTGGAGATACGCAGTATTTT.

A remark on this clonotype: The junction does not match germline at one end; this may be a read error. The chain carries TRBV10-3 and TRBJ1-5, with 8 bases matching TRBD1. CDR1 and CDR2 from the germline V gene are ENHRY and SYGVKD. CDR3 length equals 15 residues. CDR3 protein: CVISELGQGSQPQHF. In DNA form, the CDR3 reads TGTGTCATCAGTGAACTTGGACAGGGCAGTCAGCCCCAGCATTTT.

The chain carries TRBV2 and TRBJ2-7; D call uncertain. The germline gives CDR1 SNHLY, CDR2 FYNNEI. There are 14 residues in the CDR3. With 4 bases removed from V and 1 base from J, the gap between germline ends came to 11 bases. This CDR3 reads CASSGWTESYEQYF. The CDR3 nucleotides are TGTGCCAGCAGTGGTTGGACCGAGTCCTACGAGCAGTACTTC.

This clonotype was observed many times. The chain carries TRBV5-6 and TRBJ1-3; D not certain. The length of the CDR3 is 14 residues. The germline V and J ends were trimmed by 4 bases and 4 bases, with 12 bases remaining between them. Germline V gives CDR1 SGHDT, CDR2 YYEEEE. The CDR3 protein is CASSQGLTGNTIYF. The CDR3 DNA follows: TGTGCCAGCAGCCAAGGGTTAACAGGAAACACCATATATTTT.

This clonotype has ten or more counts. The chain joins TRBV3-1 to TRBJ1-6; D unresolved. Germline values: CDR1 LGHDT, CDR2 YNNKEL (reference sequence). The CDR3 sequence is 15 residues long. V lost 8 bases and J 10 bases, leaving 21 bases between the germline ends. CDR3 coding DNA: TGTGCCAGCTTACTGGTCGGGCAAGATGGGTCACCCCTCCACTTT. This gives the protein CASLLVGQDGSPLHF.